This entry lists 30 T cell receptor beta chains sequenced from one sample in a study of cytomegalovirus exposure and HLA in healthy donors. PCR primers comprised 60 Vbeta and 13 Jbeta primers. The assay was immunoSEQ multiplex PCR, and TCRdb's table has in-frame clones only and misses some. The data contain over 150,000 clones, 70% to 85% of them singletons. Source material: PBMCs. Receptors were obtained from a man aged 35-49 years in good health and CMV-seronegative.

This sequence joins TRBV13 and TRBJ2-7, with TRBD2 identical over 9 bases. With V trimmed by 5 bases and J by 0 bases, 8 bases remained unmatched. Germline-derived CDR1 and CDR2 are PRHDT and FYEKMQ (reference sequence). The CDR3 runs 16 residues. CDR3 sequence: CASSQLLAGLSYEQYF. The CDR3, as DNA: TGTGCCAGCAGCCAACTACTAGCGGGTCTCTCCTACGAGCAGTACTTC.

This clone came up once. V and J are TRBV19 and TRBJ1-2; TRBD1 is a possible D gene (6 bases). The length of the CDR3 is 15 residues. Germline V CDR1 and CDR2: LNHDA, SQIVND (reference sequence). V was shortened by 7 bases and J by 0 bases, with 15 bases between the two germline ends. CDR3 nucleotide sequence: TGTGCCAGTACAAAACTCGGACAGACTAACTATGGCTACACCTTC. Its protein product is CASTKLGQTNYGYTF. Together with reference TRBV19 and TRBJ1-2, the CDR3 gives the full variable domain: DGGITQSPKYLFRKEGQNVTLSCEQNLNHDAMYWYRQDPGQGLRLIYYSQIVNDFQKGDIAEGYSVSREKKESFPLTVTSAQKNPTAFYLCASTKLGQTNYGYTFGSGTRLTVV.

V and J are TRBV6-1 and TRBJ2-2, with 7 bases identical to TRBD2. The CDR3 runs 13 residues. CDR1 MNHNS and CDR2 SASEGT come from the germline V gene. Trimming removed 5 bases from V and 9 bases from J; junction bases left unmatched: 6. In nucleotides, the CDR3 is TGTGCCAGCAGTTTTGGGGGAGGGAGGGAGCTGTTTTTT. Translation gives CASSFGGGRELFF.

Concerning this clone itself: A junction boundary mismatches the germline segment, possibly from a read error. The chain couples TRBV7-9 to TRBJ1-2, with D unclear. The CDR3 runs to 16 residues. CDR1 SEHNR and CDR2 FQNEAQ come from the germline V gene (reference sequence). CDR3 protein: CSSSLRLSGYHYGYTF. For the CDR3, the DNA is TGTTCCAGCAGCTTACGCCTATCAGGATACCACTATGGCTACACCTTC.

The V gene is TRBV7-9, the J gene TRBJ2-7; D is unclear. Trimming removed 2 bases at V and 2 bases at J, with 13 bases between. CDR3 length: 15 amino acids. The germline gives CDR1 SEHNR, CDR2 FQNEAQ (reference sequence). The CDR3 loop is CASSLLGSSTYEQYF. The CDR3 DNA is TGTGCCAGCAGCTTACTGGGCTCCTCTACCTACGAGCAGTACTTC.

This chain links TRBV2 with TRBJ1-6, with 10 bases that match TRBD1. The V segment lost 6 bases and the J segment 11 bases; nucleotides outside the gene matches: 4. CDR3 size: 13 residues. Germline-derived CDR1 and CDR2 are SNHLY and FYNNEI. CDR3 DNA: TGTGCCAGCAGGGGACAGGGGTTGACACCCCTCCACTTT. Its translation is CASRGQGLTPLHF.

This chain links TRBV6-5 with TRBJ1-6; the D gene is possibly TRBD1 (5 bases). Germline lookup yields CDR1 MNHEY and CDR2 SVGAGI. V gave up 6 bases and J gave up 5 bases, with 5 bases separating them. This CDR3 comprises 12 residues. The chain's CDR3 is CASRQDNSPLHF. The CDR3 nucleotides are TGTGCCAGCAGACAGGATAATTCACCCCTCCACTTT.

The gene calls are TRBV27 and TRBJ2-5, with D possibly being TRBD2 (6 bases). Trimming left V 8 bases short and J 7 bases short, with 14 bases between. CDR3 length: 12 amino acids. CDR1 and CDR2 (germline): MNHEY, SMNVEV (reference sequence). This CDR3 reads CASGRTSGTQYF. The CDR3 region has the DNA TGTGCCAGCGGGAGGACATCGGGGACCCAGTACTTC.

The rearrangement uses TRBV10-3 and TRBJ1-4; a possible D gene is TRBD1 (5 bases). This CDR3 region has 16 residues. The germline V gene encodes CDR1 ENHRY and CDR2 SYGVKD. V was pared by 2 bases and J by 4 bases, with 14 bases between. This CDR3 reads CAISEGLGQLNEKLFF. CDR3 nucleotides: TGTGCCATCAGTGAGGGCTTGGGGCAGCTTAATGAAAAACTGTTTTTT.

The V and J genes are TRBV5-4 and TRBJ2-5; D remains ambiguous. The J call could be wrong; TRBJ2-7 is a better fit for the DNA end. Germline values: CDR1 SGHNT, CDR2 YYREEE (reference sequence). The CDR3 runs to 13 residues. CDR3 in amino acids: CASSLDSVYEQYF. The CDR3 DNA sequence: TGTGCCAGCAGCTTGGACAGTGTATACGAGCAGTACTTC.

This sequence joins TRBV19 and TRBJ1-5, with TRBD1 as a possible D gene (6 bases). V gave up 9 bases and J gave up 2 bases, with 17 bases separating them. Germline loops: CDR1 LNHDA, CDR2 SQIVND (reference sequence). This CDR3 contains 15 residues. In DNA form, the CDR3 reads TGTGCCAGCCACTTCACAGGGTTGGGCAATCAGCCCCAGCATTTT. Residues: CASHFTGLGNQPQHF. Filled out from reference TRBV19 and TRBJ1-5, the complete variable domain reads DGGITQSPKYLFRKEGQNVTLSCEQNLNHDAMYWYRQDPGQGLRLIYYSQIVNDFQKGDIAEGYSVSREKKESFPLTVTSAQKNPTAFYLCASHFTGLGNQPQHFGDGTRLSIL.

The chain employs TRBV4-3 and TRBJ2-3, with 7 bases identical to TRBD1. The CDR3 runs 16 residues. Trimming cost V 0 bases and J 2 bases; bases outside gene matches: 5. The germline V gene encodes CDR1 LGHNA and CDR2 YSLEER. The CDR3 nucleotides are TGCGCCAGCAGCCAAGACAGCGACAGGGTCACAGATACGCAGTATTTT. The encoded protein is CASSQDSDRVTDTQYF.

CDR3 region: CASGLVHTVTTYEQYF. CDR3 in DNA: TGTGCTAGTGGTTTGGTACATACAGTGACAACCTACGAGCAGTACTTC. The V and J genes are TRBV12-5 and TRBJ2-7; D not resolved. V was shortened by 0 bases and J by 2 bases, with 14 bases between the two germline ends. The CDR3 spans 16 residues. The germline V gene encodes CDR1 LGHNT and CDR2 FRNRAP.

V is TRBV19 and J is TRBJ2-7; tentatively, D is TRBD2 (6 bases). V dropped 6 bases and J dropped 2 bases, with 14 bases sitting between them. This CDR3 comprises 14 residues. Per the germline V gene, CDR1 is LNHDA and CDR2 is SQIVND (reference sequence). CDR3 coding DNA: TGTGCCAGTAGCTACGACGGGAGCCCCTACGAGCAGTACTTC. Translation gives CASSYDGSPYEQYF.

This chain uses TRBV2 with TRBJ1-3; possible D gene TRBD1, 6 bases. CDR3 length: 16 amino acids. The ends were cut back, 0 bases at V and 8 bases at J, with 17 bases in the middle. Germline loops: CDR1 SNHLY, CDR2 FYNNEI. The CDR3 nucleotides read TGTGCCAGCAGTGAAGCCGACAGGAACGATTTGGACACCATATATTTT. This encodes CASSEADRNDLDTIYF.

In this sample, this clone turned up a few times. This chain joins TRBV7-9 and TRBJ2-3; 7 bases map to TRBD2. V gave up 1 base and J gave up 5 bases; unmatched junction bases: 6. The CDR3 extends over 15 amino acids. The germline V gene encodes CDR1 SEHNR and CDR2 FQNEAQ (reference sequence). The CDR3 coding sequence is TGTGCCAGCAGCTTAGTCGCGGGAGTCTTAGATACGCAGTATTTT. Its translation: CASSLVAGVLDTQYF.

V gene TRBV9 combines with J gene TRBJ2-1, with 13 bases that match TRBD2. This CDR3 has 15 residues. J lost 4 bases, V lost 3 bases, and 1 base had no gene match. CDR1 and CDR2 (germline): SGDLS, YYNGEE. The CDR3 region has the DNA TGTGCCAGCAGCGGGGGACTAGCGGGATACAATGAGCAGTTCTTC. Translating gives CASSGGLAGYNEQFF.

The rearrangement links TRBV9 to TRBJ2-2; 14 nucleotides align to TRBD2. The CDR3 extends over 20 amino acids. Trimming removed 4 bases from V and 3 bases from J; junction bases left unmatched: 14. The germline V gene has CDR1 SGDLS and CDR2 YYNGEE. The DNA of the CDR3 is TGTGCCAGCAGCCCCCGAGGGACTAGCGGGAGAGGGAAGGACACCGGGGAGCTGTTTTTT. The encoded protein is CASSPRGTSGRGKDTGELFF.

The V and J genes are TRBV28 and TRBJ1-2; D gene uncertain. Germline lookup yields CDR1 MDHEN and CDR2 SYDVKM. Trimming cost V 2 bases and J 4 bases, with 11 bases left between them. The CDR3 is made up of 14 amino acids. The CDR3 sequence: CASSLPGGGYGYTF. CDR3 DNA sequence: TGTGCCAGCAGTTTACCAGGTGGAGGCTATGGCTACACCTTC.

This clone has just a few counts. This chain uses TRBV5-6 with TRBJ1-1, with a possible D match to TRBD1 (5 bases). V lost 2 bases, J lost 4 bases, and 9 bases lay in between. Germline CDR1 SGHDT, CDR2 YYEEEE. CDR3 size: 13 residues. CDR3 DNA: TGTGCCAGCAGCTTTACGGGGGGCACTGAAGCTTTCTTT. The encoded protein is CASSFTGGTEAFF.

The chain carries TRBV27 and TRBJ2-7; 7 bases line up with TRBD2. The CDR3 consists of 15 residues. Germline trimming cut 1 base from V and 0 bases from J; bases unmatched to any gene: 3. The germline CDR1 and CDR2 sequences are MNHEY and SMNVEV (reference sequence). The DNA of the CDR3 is TGTGCCAGCAGTTTATTTGGCGGGAGCTCCTACGAGCAGTACTTC. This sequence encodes CASSLFGGSSYEQYF.

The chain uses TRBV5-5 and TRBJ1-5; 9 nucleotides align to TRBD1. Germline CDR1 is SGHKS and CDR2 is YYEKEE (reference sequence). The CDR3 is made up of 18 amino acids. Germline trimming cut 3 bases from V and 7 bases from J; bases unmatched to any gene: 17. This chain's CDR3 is CASSSRLRDRVAEQPQHF. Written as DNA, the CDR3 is TGTGCCAGCAGCTCACGACTCCGGGACAGGGTGGCCGAGCAGCCCCAGCATTTT.

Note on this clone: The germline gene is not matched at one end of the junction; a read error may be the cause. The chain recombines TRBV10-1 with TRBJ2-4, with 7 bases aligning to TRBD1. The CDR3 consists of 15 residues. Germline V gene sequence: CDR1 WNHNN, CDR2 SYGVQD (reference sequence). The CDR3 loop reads CASGDRIIAKNSQYF. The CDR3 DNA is TGCGCCAGTGGGGACAGAATAATAGCCAAAAACAGTCAGTACTTC.

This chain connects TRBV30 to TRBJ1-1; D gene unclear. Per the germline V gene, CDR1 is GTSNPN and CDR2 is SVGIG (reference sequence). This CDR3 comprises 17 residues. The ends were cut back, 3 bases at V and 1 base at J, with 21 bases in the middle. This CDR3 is CAWSLQILSAQNTEAFF. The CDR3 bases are TGTGCCTGGAGCCTGCAGATTTTATCCGCCCAGAACACTGAAGCTTTCTTT.

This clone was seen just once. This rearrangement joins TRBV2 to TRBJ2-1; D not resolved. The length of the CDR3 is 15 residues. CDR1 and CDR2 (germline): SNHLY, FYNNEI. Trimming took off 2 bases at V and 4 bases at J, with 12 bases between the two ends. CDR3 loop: CASSEKAGTYNEQFF. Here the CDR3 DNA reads TGTGCCAGCAGTGAAAAGGCAGGTACTTACAATGAGCAGTTCTTC.

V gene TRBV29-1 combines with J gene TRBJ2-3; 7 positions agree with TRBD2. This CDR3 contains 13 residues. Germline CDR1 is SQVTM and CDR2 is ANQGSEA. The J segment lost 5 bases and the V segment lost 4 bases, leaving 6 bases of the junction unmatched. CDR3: CSVAREWRDTQYF. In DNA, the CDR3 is TGCAGCGTTGCGCGGGAGTGGAGAGATACGCAGTATTTT.

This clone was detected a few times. Here the CDR3 DNA reads TGTGCCAGCAGCGTAGCGGCAGGGGGCTACGAGCAGTACTTC. Residues: CASSVAAGGYEQYF. J is TRBJ2-7 and V is TRBV9, with TRBD1 matching 7 bases. Per germline, CDR1 SGDLS and CDR2 YYNGEE. Germline trimming cut 0 bases from V and 3 bases from J; bases unmatched to any gene: 3. The CDR3 totals 14 residues.

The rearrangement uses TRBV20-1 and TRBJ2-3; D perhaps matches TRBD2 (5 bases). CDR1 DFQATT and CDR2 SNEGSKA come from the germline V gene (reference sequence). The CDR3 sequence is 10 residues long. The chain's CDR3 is CAVWAGTQYF. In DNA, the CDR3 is TGCGCAGTGTGGGCGGGTACGCAGTATTTT.

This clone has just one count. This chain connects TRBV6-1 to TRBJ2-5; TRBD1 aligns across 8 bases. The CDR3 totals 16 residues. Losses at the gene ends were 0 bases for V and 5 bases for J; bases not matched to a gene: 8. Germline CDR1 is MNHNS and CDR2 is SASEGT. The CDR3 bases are TGTGCCAGCAGTGAAGCCTGGACAGGGAGTGTGGAGACCCAGTACTTC. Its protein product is CASSEAWTGSVETQYF.

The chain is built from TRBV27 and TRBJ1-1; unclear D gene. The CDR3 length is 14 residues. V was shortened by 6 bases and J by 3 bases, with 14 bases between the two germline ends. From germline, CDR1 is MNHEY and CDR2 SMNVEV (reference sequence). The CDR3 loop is CASSPRSGYTEAFF. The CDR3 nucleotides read TGTGCCAGCAGCCCTCGGAGCGGTTACACTGAAGCTTTCTTT.